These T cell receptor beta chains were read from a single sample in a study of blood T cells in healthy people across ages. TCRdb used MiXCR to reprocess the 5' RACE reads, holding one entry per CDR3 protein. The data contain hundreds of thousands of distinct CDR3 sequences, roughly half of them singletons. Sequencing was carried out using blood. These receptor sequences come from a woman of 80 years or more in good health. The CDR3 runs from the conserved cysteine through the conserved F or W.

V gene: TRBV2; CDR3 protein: CASSPRSGRGSNQPQHF
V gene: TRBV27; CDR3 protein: CASSPRTSGLYSSYNEQYF
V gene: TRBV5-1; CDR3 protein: CASSFYSLPNSYEQYF
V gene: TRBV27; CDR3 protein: CASSSQLSNSYNEQYF
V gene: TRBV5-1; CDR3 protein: CASSLSVDQGSSYNEQFF
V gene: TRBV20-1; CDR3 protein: CSAPPRLSYEQYF
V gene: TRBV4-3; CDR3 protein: CASGQDLGTEAFF
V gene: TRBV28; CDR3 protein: CAGRQRTSGTLAKNIQYF
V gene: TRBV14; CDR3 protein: CASSQVAGTGVKDTQYF
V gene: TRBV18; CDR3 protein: CASSTTGDYGYTF
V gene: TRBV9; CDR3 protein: CASSPGTLSSYEQYF
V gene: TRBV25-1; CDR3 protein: CASSEDGREVRHEQYF
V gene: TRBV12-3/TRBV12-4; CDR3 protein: CASSLMVSTDTQYF
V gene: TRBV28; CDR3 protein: CASSDGRRNEQFF
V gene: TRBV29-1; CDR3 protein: CSAGGQGDSYEQYF
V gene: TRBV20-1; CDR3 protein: CSAKVPGLYNEQFF
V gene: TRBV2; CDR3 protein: CASSELSISTDTQYF
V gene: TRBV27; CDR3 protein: CASSVSIKETQYF
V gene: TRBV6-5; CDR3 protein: CAAYKLVNTEAFF
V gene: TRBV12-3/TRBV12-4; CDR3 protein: CASSLRGRGESYEQYF
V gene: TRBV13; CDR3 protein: CASSLESYEQYF
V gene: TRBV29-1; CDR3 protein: CSVERVETGSSKNIQYF
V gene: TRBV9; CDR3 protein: CASSVELAGELFF
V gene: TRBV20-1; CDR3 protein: CSPTSGGPRMSRQFF